The rows below give T cell receptor beta chains drawn from one sample of a study of T cells in Graves' hyperthyroidism and ophthalmopathy. TCRdb re-called the multiplex PCR reads with MiXCR, one entry per CDR3 protein. The sample carries about 290,000 distinct CDR3 sequences, about a sixth recorded once. The sequenced sample consisted of blood. The receptors were gathered from a woman aged 55 to 70 with Graves' ophthalmopathy. The CDR3 runs from the conserved cysteine through the conserved F or W. The D gene is left open where the match is weak. The listing skips clone size in some rows; elsewhere it reads once, few, many or a size class.

CDR3nt	CDR3aa	j_gene	abundance	v_gene	d_gene
TGTGCCAGCAGCTTGTTTACCCAGGTGGAGGACACTGAAGCTTTCTTT	CASSLFTQVEDTEAFF	TRBJ1-1	many	TRBV5-6	-
TGTGCCAGCGGACAGTCGGGAGGGACCTCGAGGGAGCTGTTTTTT	CASGQSGGTSRELFF	TRBJ2-2	-	TRBV7-8	TRBD2
TGTGCCAGCAGCCGATACGATGGAAACACCATATATTTT	CASSRYDGNTIYF	TRBJ1-3	few	TRBV27	-
TGTGCCAGCAGCCCACAGGGGATCACATATAGCAATCAGCCCCAGCATTTT	CASSPQGITYSNQPQHF	TRBJ1-5	-	TRBV27	TRBD1
TGCAGTGCTGCAGACCCTCAAGGCCCCGGCCTTTTTGAAGCTTTCTTT	CSAADPQGPGLFEAFF	TRBJ1-1	once	TRBV20-1	-
TGCGCCAGCAGCTTGGCCTCCGGGAGAGGTAACGAGCAGTACTTC	CASSLASGRGNEQYF	TRBJ2-7	-	TRBV5-1	-
TGTGCCAGCAGCTTAGTCTCACAGGCCTACACCTTC	CASSLVSQAYTF	TRBJ1-2	many	TRBV7-9	-
TGTGCCAGCAGCTTCCCTCCGGGACAACCTTATGGCTACACCTTC	CASSFPPGQPYGYTF	TRBJ1-2	many	TRBV5-6	-
TGTGCCAGCAGCCACATTGGGGTTTACGAGCAGTACTTC	CASSHIGVYEQYF	TRBJ2-7	many	TRBV7-9	-
TGCGCCAGCAGCTATCGGACAGGGGGATACGAGCAGTACTTC	CASSYRTGGYEQYF	TRBJ2-7	once	TRBV5-1	TRBD1
TGTGCTAGCTCTCGGGGACAGGAGGCCCATGAGCAGTTCTTC	CASSRGQEAHEQFF	TRBJ2-1	many	TRBV12-5	TRBD1
TGTGCCAGCAGTGAAAGCCAGGGGGCTTATGAAAAACTGTTTTTT	CASSESQGAYEKLFF	TRBJ1-4	many	TRBV2	TRBD1
TGTGCCAGCAGTAGTCCAAGGGGCGAGTCCTACGAGCAGTACTTC	CASSSPRGESYEQYF	TRBJ2-7	many	TRBV28	-
TGTGCCAGCAGCCAAGATACCGGACAGGGGGAAGCTTTCTTT	CASSQDTGQGEAFF	TRBJ1-1	many	TRBV3-1	TRBD1
TGTGCCAGCAGCAAGACAGGGAGGCTCATCCGTGAGCAGTACTTC	CASSKTGRLIREQYF	TRBJ2-7	many	TRBV7-9	-
TGCGCCAGCAGCCAAGAAGTCGTGCGGTGGACGCAGTATTTT	CASSQEVVRWTQYF	TRBJ2-3	few	TRBV4-1	-
TGTGCCAGCAGTTGCGGGGGATCGGAGACCCAGTACTTC	CASSCGGSETQYF	TRBJ2-5	-	TRBV6-9	TRBD2
TGTGCCAGCTCACCACCGGTTAGACAGGGCGATGAAGCTTTCTTT	CASSPPVRQGDEAFF	TRBJ1-1	many	TRBV18	TRBD1
TGCAGCGCTTCATCGGGACAGACCTATGGCTACACCTTC	CSASSGQTYGYTF	TRBJ1-2	many	TRBV29-1	TRBD1
TGTGCCAGCAGTTTATCGACAGGAAAATTTCAAGAGACCCAGTACTTC	CASSLSTGKFQETQYF	TRBJ2-5	many	TRBV27	-
TGTGCCAGCTCACAAAACCCCGGGACAGGGGCAGAGACCCAGTACTTC	CASSQNPGTGAETQYF	TRBJ2-5	many	TRBV18	TRBD1
TGTGCCAGCAGCTTGGAACAGGGGGCCACTGAAGCTTTCTTT	CASSLEQGATEAFF	TRBJ1-1	many	TRBV11-2	TRBD1
TGTGCCAGCAGCCAAGTTCGGGGACTCCCTCCGGGTGAGCAGTACTTC	CASSQVRGLPPGEQYF	TRBJ2-7	few	TRBV14	-
TGTGCCAGCAGCCAAGCGAGGGTCGGGGAGCTGTTTTTT	CASSQARVGELFF	TRBJ2-2	few	TRBV4-2	-
TGTGCCAGCAGCGTCCGGGTCGCAGGGACCTATGGCTACACCTTC	CASSVRVAGTYGYTF	TRBJ1-2	many	TRBV5-4	-
TGTGCCTGGACTGCTAGCGGCAATGAGCAGTTCTTC	CAWTASGNEQFF	TRBJ2-1	many	TRBV30	TRBD2
TGTGCCAGCAGCTTAGTGGCAGCGGGGGGGCGAGAGACCCAGTACTTC	CASSLVAAGGRETQYF	TRBJ2-5	many	TRBV11-2	TRBD2
TGTGCCAGCAGCCCAGGACGGATTAACGTCCTGACTTTC	CASSPGRINVLTF	TRBJ2-6	many	TRBV11-1	-
TGTGCCAGCAGTTACGGAGGGGGTGGTGGAAACACCATATATTTT	CASSYGGGGGNTIYF	TRBJ1-3	-	TRBV6-5	-
TGTGCCAGCAGCCAATTCCAGGGGGCCTACAATGAGCAGTTCTTC	CASSQFQGAYNEQFF	TRBJ2-1	-	TRBV16	TRBD1
TGTGCCAGCAGTGAAGAGCGGGAGACTTCTCAGTTCTTC	CASSEERETSQFF	TRBJ2-1	many	TRBV6-1	TRBD2
TGTGCCAGCAGTTTTTTTAGCGGGGACTCCTACGAGCAGTACTTC	CASSFFSGDSYEQYF	TRBJ2-7	many	TRBV27	TRBD2
TGCAGTGCTTGGACTTACTTACCCACAGATACGCAGTATTTT	CSAWTYLPTDTQYF	TRBJ2-3	many	TRBV20-1	-
TGTGCCAGCAGTTACCGACCGACAGGCTCCGGAAACACCATATATTTT	CASSYRPTGSGNTIYF	TRBJ1-3	few	TRBV6-2/TRBV6-3	-
TGCAGTGCTCCGCCTCAGGGTTGGGACACTGAAGCTTTCTTT	CSAPPQGWDTEAFF	TRBJ1-1	many	TRBV20-1	-
TGTGCCAGCCAGGACCCCACCCGGGCCCAGCATTTT	CASQDPTRAQHF	TRBJ1-5	-	TRBV6-1	-
TGCAGTGCAAGTACAGGGGGGAACATGAACACTGAAGCTTTCTTT	CSASTGGNMNTEAFF	TRBJ1-1	many	TRBV20-1	TRBD1
TGTGCCAGCACGGCCGGGTTGGAGGATACGCAGTATTTT	CASTAGLEDTQYF	TRBJ2-3	-	TRBV5-6	-
TGTGCCAGCATACCGTGGGGCACTGAAGCTTTCTTT	CASIPWGTEAFF	TRBJ1-1	many	TRBV2	-
TGCAGCGTAGGGACTTCTCAATCACCCCTCCACTTT	CSVGTSQSPLHF	TRBJ1-6	few	TRBV29-1	-
TGTGCCAGCGACGGGGGACAGAGCCATCAGCCCCAGCATTTT	CASDGGQSHQPQHF	TRBJ1-5	-	TRBV28	TRBD1